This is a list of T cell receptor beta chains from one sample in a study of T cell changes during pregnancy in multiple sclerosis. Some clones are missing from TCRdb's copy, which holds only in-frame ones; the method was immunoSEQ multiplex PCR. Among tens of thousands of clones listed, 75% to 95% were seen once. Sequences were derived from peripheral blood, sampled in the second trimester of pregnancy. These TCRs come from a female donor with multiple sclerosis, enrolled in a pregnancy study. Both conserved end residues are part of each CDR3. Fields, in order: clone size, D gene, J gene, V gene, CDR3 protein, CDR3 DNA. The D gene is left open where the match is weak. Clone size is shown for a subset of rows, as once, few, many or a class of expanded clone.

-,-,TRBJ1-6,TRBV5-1,CASSSRGSSNSPLHF,TGCGCCAGCAGCTCCCGGGGGAGTAGTAATTCACCCCTCCACTTT
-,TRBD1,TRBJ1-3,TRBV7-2,CASTRDRVSGNTIYF,TGTGCCAGCACCAGAGACAGGGTTTCTGGAAACACCATATATTTT
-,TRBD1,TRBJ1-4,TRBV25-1,CASSEGGGNNEKLFF,TGTGCCAGCAGTGAAGGAGGGGGCAATAATGAAAAACTGTTTTTT
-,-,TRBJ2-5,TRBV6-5,CASSYSGNQETQYF,TGTGCCAGCAGTTACTCGGGCAACCAAGAGACCCAGTACTTC
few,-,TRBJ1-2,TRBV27,CASSVSVNYGYTF,TGTGCCAGCTCGGTTAGTGTTAACTATGGCTACACCTTC
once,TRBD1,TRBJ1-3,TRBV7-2,CASSLRGQSSGNTIYF,TGTGCCAGCAGCTTAAGGGGACAGAGCTCTGGAAACACCATATATTTT
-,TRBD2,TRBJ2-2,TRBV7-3,CASSFYSGSGSGELFF,TGTGCCAGCAGCTTCTATAGCGGGTCTGGATCCGGGGAGCTGTTTTTT
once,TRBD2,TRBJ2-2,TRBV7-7,CASSSSSGGAYGELFF,TGTGCCAGCAGCTCGTCTAGCGGGGGGGCGTACGGGGAGCTGTTTTTT
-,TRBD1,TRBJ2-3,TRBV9,CASSGTGREDTQYF,TGTGCCAGCAGCGGGACAGGGAGAGAAGATACGCAGTATTTT
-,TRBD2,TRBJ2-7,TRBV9,CASSLTTSGGVYEQYF,TGTGCCAGCAGCTTAACGACTAGCGGGGGGGTCTACGAGCAGTACTTC
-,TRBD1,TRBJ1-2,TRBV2,CASRPDRGGGYTF,TGTGCCAGCAGACCCGACAGGGGGGGTGGCTACACCTTC
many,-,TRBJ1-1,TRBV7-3,CASSLTGLGTEAFF,TGTGCCAGCAGCTTAACGGGGCTCGGCACTGAAGCTTTCTTT
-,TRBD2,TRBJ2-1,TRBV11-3,CASSPTGTSLNNEQFF,TGTGCCAGCAGCCCAACCGGGACTAGCCTTAACAATGAGCAGTTCTTC
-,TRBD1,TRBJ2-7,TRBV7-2,CASSSGQLASYEQYF,TGTGCCAGCAGCTCGGGACAGTTAGCTTCCTACGAGCAGTACTTC
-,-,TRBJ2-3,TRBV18,CASSPATSGTDTQYF,TGTGCCAGCTCACCAGCCACCAGCGGAACAGATACGCAGTATTTT
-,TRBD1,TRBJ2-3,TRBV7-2,CASSLRQGGFTDTQYF,TGTGCCAGCAGCTTAAGACAGGGGGGTTTCACAGATACGCAGTATTTT
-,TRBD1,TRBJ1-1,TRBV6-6,CASKPQGGLGEAFF,TGTGCCAGCAAACCCCAGGGGGGTCTCGGTGAAGCTTTCTTT
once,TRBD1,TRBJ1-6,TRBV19,CASSITRAPDRGSLVALHF,TGTGCCAGTAGTATAACCCGCGCTCCCGACAGGGGCTCCCTCGTGGCCCTCCACTTT
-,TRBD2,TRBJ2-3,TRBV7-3,CASSLGGWRGVTDTQYF,TGTGCCAGCAGCTTAGGGGGATGGCGGGGGGTCACAGATACGCAGTATTTT
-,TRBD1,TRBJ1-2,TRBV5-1,CASSPGQRYGYTF,TGCGCCAGCAGCCCGGGACAGAGATATGGCTACACCTTC
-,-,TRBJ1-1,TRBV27,CASRRGYLDTEAFF,TGTGCCAGCAGAAGGGGGTACTTGGACACTGAAGCTTTCTTT
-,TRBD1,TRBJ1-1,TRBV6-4,CASRSGGQAFF,TGTGCCAGCAGGTCAGGGGGCCAAGCTTTCTTT
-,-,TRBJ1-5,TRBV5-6,CASSSWTAQPQHF,TGTGCCAGCAGCTCTTGGACAGCCCAGCCCCAGCATTTT
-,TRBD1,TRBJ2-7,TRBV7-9,CASSPRQGGHEQYF,TGTGCCAGCAGCCCTAGACAGGGGGGGCACGAGCAGTACTTC
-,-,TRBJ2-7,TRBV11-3,CASSPAGGSYEQYF,TGTGCCAGCAGCCCTGCTGGGGGGTCCTACGAGCAGTACTTC
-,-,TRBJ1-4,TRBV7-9,CASSLEAGEKLFF,TGTGCCAGCAGCTTAGAGGCGGGCGAAAAACTGTTTTTT
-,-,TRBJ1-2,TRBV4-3,CASSQEMGPQRYTF,TGCGCCAGCAGCCAAGAAATGGGGCCTCAGAGGTACACCTTC
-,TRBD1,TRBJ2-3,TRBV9,CASSVGDRGLTDTQYF,TGTGCCAGCAGCGTAGGTGACAGGGGGCTCACAGATACGCAGTATTTT
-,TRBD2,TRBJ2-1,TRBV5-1,CASSSGLAGANEQFF,TGCGCCAGCAGCTCGGGACTAGCGGGGGCCAATGAGCAGTTCTTC
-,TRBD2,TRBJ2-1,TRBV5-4,CASSSGGSSYNEQFF,TGTGCCAGCAGCTCCGGGGGGAGCTCCTACAATGAGCAGTTCTTC
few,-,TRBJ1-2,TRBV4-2,CASSHRLYEGVYGYTF,TGTGCCAGCAGCCATCGACTCTACGAGGGGGTCTATGGCTACACCTTC